Reported below is one T cell receptor beta chain. The sample belongs to a study of monozygotic twins with cystic fibrosis. V was trimmed by 2 bases and J by 3 bases, leaving 10 bases between them. Germline lookup yields CDR1 LNHDA and CDR2 SQIVND (reference sequence). The CDR3 has 14 amino acids. The method was immunoSEQ multiplex PCR; TCRdb's version includes in-frame clones alone and lacks a portion of them. The table shows 20,000 or so clones, with around 97% occurring only once. The rearrangement links TRBV19 to TRBJ2-5; either TRBD1 or TRBD2 may fit D (6 bases each). This TCR came from a woman aged 30 to 39 with cystic fibrosis. The sequencing input was blood. The CDR3 protein is CASSIRGVEETQYF. CDR3 DNA sequence: TGTGCCAGTAGTATAAGGGGGGTGGAAGAGACCCAGTACTTC. The full variable domain, with the rest looked up from reference TRBV19 and TRBJ2-5, is DGGITQSPKYLFRKEGQNVTLSCEQNLNHDAMYWYRQDPGQGLRLIYYSQIVNDFQKGDIAEGYSVSREKKESFPLTVTSAQKNPTAFYLCASSIRGVEETQYFGPGTRLLVL.